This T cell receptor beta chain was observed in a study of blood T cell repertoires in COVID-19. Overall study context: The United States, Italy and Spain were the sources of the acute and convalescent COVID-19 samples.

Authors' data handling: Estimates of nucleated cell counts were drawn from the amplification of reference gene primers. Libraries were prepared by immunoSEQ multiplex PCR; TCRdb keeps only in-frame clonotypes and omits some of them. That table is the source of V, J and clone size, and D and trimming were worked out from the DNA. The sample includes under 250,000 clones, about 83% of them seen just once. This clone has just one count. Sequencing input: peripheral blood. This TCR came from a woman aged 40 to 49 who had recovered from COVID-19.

In DNA, the CDR3 is TGTGCCAGCAAAGTCGGGGGACAGGTCAACACTGAAGCTTTCTTT. Protein product: CASKVGGQVNTEAFF. This chain joins TRBV6-5 and TRBJ1-1, with TRBD1 matching over 8 bases. Germline CDR1 MNHEY, CDR2 SVGAGI. The CDR3 loop spans 15 amino acids. The V segment lost 7 bases and the J segment 2 bases; nucleotides outside the gene matches: 9.